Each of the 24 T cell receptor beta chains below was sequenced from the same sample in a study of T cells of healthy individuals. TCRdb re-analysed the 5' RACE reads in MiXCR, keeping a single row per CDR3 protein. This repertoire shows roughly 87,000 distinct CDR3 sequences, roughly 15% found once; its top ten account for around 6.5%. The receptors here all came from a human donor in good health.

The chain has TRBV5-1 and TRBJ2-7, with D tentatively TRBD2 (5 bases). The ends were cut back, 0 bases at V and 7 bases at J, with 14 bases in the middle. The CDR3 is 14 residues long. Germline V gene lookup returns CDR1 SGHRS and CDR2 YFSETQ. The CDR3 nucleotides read TGCGCCAGCAGCTTGGCCGCGAGGGCGAGGGAGCAGTACTTC. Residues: CASSLAARAREQYF. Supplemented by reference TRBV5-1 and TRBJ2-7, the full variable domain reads KAGVTQTPRYLIKTRGQQVTLSCSPISGHRSVSWYQQTPGQGLQFLFEYFSETQRNKGNFPGRFSGRQFSNSRSEMNVSTLELGDSALYLCASSLAARAREQYFGPGTRLTVT.

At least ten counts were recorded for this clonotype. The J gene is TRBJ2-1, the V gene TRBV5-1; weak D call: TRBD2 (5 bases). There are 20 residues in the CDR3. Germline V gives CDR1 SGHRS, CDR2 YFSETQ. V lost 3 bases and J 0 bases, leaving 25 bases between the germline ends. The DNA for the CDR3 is TGCGCCAGCAGCTCCGAGGGTATCGTCGACTACGCGACCTCCTACAATGAGCAGTTCTTC. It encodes CASSSEGIVDYATSYNEQFF.

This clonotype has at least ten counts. The CDR3 sequence is CASASPGGSSPLHF. CDR3 sequence (DNA): TGTGCCAGCGCTTCCCCCGGGGGCAGTTCACCCCTCCACTTT. The chain is built from TRBV28 and TRBJ1-6; perhaps TRBD1 as D (6 bases). Germline-derived CDR1 and CDR2 are MDHEN and SYDVKM. The CDR3 totals 14 residues. V was clipped by 8 bases and J by 9 bases, with 17 bases between them. Combining the CDR3 with reference TRBV28 and TRBJ1-6 gives the whole variable domain DVKVTQSSRYLVKRTGEKVFLECVQDMDHENMFWYRQDPGLGLRLIYFSYDVKMKEKGDIPEGYSVSREKKERFSLILESASTNQTSMYLCASASPGGSSPLHFGNGTRLTVT.

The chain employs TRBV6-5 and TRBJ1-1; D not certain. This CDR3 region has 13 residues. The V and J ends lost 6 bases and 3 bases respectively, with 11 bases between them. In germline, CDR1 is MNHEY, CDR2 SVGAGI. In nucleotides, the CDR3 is TGTGCCAGCAGACCCCGACCGGACACTGAAGCTTTCTTT. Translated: CASRPRPDTEAFF.

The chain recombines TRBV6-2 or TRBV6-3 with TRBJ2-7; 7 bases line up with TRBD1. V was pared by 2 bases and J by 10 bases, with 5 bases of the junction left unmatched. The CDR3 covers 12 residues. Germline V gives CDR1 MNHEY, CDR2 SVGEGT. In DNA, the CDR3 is TGTGCCAGCAGTTACGGACAGGCGTCACAGTACTTC. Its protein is CASSYGQASQYF.

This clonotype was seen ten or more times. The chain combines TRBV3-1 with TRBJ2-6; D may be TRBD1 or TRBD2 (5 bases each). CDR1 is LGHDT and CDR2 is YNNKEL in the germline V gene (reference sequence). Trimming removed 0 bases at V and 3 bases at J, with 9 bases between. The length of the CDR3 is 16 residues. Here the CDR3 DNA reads TGTGCCAGCAGCCAAGATGTGGGGGTTGGGGCCAACGTCCTGACTTTC. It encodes CASSQDVGVGANVLTF.

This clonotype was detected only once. CDR3 region: CASSLFRTSAYEQYF. The CDR3 region has the DNA TGTGCCAGCAGCCTTTTTCGGACTAGCGCATACGAGCAGTACTTC. This chain uses TRBV7-2 with TRBJ2-7; TRBD2 matches 9 bases. The CDR3 covers 15 residues. The J segment lost 4 bases and the V segment lost 5 bases, leaving 9 bases of the junction unmatched. CDR1 is SGHTA, CDR2 FQGNSA, per germline.

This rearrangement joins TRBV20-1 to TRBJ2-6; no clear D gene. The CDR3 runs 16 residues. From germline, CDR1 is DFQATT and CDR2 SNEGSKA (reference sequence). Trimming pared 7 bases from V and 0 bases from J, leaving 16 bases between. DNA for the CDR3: TGCAGTGGTGTGGGCCGGGTCTTCTCTGGGGCCAACGTCCTGACTTTC. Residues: CSGVGRVFSGANVLTF.

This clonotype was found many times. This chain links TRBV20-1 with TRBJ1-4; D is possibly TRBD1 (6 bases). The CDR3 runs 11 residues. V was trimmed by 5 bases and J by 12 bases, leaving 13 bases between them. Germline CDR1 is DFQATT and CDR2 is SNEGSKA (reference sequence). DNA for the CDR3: TGCAGTGCTGGGAGGGGGGAGGAACTGTTTTTT. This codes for CSAGRGEELFF.

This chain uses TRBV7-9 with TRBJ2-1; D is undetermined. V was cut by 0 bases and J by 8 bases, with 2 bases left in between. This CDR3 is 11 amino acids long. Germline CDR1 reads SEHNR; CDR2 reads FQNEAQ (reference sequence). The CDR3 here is CASSLADEQFF. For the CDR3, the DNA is TGTGCCAGCAGCTTAGCCGATGAGCAGTTCTTC.

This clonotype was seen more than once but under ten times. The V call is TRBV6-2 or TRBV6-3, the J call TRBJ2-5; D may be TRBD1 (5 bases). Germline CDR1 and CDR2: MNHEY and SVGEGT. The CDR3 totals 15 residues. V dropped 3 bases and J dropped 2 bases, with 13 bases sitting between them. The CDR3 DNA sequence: TGTGCCAGCAGTTATAAGGGGTCAGCTCAAGAGACCCAGTACTTC. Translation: CASSYKGSAQETQYF.

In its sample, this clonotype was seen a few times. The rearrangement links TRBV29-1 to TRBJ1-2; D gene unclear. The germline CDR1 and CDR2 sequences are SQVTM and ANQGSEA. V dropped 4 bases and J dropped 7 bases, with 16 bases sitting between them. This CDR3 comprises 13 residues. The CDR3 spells CSVAEGNVGGYTF. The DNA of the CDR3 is TGCAGCGTTGCGGAAGGGAACGTGGGTGGCTACACCTTC.

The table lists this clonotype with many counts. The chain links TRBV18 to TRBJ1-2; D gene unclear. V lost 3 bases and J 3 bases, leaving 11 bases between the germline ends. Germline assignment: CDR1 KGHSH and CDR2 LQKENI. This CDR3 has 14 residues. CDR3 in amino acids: CASSPPDDYYGYTF. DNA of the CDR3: TGTGCCAGCTCACCCCCGGATGATTACTATGGCTACACCTTC.

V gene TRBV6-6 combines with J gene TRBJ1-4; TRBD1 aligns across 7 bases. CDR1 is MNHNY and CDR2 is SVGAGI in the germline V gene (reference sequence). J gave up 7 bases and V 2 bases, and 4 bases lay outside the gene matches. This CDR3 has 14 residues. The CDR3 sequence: CASSYRAGGEKLFF. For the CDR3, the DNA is TGTGCCAGCAGTTACAGAGCAGGGGGTGAAAAACTGTTTTTT.

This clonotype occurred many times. In nucleotides, the CDR3 is TGTGCCAGCAGATCGGGACTAGCGGGGAGCACAGATACGCAGTATTTT. This gives the protein CASRSGLAGSTDTQYF. The chain carries TRBV28 and TRBJ2-3; 13 nucleotides line up with TRBD2. The germline V gene encodes CDR1 MDHEN and CDR2 SYDVKM. Germline trimming cut 6 bases from V and 0 bases from J; bases unmatched to any gene: 3. The length of the CDR3 is 16 residues.

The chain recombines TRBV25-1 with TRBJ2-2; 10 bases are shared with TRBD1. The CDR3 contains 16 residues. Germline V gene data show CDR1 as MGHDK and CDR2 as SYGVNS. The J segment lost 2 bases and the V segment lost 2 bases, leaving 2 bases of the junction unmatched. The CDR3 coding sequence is TGTGCCAGCAGTGAACGGACAGGGGGAAACACCGGGGAGCTGTTTTTT. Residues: CASSERTGGNTGELFF. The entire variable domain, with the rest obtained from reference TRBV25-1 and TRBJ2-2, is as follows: EADIYQTPRYLVIGTGKKITLECSQTMGHDKMYWYQQDPGMELHLIHYSYGVNSTEKGDLSSESTVSRIRTEHFPLTLESARPSHTSQYLCASSERTGGNTGELFFGEGSRLTVL.

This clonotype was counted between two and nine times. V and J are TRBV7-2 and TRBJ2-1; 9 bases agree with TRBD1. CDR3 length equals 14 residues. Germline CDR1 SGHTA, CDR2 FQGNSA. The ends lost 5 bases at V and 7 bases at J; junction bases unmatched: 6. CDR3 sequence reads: CASSPGTGLNEQFF. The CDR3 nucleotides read TGTGCCAGCAGCCCAGGGACAGGGCTGAATGAGCAGTTCTTC. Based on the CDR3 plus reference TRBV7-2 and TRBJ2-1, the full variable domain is GAGVSQSPSNKVTEKGKDVELRCDPISGHTALYWYRQSLGQGLEFLIYFQGNSAPDKSGLPSDRFSAERTGGSVSTLTIQRTQQEDSAVYLCASSPGTGLNEQFFGPGTRLTVL.

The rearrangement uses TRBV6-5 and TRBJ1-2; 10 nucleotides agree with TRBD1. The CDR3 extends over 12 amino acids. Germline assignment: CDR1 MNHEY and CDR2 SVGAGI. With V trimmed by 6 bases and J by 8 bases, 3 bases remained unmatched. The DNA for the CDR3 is TGTGCCAGCAGCATGACAGGGGGCGGCTACACCTTC. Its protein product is CASSMTGGGYTF.

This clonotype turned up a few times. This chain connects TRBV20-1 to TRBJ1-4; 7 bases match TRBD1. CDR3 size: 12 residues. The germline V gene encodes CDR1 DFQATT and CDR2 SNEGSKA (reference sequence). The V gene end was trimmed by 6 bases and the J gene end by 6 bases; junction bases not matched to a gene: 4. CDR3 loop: CSAHGTDEKLFF. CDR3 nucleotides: TGCAGTGCCCACGGGACAGATGAAAAACTGTTTTTT.

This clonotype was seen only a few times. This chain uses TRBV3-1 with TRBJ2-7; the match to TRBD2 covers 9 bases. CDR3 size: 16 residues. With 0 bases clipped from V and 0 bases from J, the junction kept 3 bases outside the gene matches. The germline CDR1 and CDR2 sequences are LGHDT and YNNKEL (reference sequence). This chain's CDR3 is CASSQEAGGSSYEQYF. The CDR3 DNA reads TGTGCCAGCAGCCAAGAGGCGGGGGGGAGCTCCTACGAGCAGTACTTC.

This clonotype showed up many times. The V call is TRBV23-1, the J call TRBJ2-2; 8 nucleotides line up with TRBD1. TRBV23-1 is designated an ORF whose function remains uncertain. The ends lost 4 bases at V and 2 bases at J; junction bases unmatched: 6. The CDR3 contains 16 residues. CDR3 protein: CASSRPGQANTGELFF. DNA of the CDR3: TGCGCCAGCAGTCGGCCGGGACAGGCTAACACCGGGGAGCTGTTTTTT.

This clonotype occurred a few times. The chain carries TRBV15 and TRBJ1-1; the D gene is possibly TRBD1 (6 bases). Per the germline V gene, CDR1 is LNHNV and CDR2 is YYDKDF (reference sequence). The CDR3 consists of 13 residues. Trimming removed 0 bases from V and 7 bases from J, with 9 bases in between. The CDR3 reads CATSRDLRGEAFF. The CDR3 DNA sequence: TGTGCCACCAGCAGAGATCTCAGGGGTGAAGCTTTCTTT.

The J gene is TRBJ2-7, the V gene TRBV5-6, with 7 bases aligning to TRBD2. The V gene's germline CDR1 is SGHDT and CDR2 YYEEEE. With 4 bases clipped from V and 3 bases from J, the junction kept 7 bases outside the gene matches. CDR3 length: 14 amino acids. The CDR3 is CASSPGPGGYEQYF. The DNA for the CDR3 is TGTGCCAGCAGCCCCGGACCGGGGGGCTACGAGCAGTACTTC.

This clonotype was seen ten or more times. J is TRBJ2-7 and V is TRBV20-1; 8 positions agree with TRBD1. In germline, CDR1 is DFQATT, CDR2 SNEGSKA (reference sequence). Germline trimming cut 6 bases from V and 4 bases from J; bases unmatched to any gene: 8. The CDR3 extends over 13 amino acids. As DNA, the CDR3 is TGCAGTGCCCCCCGGACAGGGATTTACGAGCAGTACTTC. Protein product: CSAPRTGIYEQYF.